This T cell receptor (beta chain) came from a study of blood T cell repertoires in COVID-19. Some clones are missing from TCRdb's copy, which holds only in-frame ones; the method was immunoSEQ multiplex PCR. This table holds under 150,000 clones, more than 75% found once. This CDR3 is built from 13 residues. With 11 bases removed from V and 4 bases from J, the gap between germline ends came to 15 bases. In germline, CDR1 is SGHVS, CDR2 FQNEAQ. Sequencing was carried out using peripheral blood. The V gene is TRBV7-8, the J gene TRBJ1-3, with no clear D. The receptor was derived from a woman aged 50 to 65 with acute or convalescent COVID-19. The CDR3 here is CAGRAGGGNTIYF. CDR3 coding DNA: TGTGCCGGACGAGCAGGAGGGGGAAACACCATATATTTT.